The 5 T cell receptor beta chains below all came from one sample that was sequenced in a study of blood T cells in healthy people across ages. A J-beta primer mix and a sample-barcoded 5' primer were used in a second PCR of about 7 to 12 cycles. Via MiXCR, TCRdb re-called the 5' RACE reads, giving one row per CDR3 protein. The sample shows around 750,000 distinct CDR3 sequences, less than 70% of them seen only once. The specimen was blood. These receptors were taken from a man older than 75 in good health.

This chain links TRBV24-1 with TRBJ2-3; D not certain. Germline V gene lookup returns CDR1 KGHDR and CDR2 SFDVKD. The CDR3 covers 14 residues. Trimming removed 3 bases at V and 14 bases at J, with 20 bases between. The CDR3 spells CATSDTGDHRYAYF. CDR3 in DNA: TGTGCCACCAGTGATACGGGCGACCACAGATACGCGTATTTT.

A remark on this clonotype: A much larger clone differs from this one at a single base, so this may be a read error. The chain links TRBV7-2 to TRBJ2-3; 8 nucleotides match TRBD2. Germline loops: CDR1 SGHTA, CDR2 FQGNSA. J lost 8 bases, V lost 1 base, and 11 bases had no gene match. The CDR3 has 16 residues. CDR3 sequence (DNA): TGTGCCAGCAGCTTAGTAGCGGGACGGGTTGGTTTTACGCAGTATTTT. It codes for CASSLVAGRVGFTQYF.

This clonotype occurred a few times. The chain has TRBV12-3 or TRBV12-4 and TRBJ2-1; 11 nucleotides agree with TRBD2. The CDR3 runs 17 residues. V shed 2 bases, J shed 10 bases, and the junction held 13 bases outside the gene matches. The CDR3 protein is CASSLRTGTSGLGEQFF. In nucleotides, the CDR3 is TGTGCCAGCAGTTTAAGGACCGGGACTAGCGGACTGGGCGAGCAGTTCTTC.

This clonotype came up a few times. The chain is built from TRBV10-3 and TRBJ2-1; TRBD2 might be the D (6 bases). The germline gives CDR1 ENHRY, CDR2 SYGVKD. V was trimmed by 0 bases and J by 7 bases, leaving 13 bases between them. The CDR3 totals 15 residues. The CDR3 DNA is TGTGCCATCAGTGAGTCCAGGGACGGAGGGAATGAGCAGTTCTTC. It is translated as CAISESRDGGNEQFF.

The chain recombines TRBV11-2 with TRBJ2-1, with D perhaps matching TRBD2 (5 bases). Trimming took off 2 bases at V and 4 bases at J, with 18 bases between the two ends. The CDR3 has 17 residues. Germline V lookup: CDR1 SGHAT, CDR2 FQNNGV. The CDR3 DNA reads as TGTGCCAGCAGCTTACCGGTGGGTTTATGGGAGTACAATGAGCAGTTCTTC. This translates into CASSLPVGLWEYNEQFF.